Shown below are 4 T cell receptor beta chains from a single sample sequenced in a study of cytomegalovirus exposure and HLA in healthy donors. PCR involved 60 Vbeta and 13 Jbeta primers. The assay was immunoSEQ multiplex PCR, and TCRdb's table has in-frame clones only and misses some. The data hold a few hundred thousand clones, with 80% to 90% observed a single time. The sample was PBMCs. All receptors derive from a man in his thirties or forties in good health and CMV-seronegative.

V usage is TRBV28 and J usage is TRBJ2-3; TRBD2 agrees at 10 bases. The V gene's germline CDR1 is MDHEN and CDR2 SYDVKM. The CDR3 consists of 16 residues. The trim removed 11 bases at V and 1 base at J, leaving 12 bases unmatched. CDR3 DNA: TGTGCCGGCTCTAGCGGGGGCCCTCCGGGCACAGATACGCAGTATTTT. It is translated as CAGSSGGPPGTDTQYF.

The chain uses TRBV7-9 and TRBJ2-7; tentatively, D is TRBD1 (5 bases). CDR1 and CDR2 (germline): SEHNR, FQNEAQ (reference sequence). Trimming stripped 5 bases from V and 4 bases from J, with 18 bases between. The CDR3 has 15 amino acids. DNA of the CDR3: TGTGCCAGCAGCCCGCCAACCGTACAGGCTTACGAGCAGTACTTC. It translates to CASSPPTVQAYEQYF. The whole variable domain, filled in from reference TRBV7-9 and TRBJ2-7, reads DTGVSQNPRHKITKRGQNVTFRCDPISEHNRLYWYRQTLGQGPEFLTYFQNEAQLEKSRLLSDRFSAERPKGSFSTLEIQRTEQGDSAMYLCASSPPTVQAYEQYFGPGTRLTVT.

The rearrangement uses TRBV5-1 and TRBJ1-5; the match to TRBD1 covers 8 bases. The length of the CDR3 is 15 residues. V dropped 2 bases and J dropped 4; count of bases not matched to a gene: 5. Germline lookup yields CDR1 SGHRS and CDR2 YFSETQ. The CDR3 region is CASSFGQGPNQPQHF. As DNA, the CDR3 is TGCGCCAGCAGCTTCGGACAGGGCCCGAATCAGCCCCAGCATTTT.

J is TRBJ2-7 and V is TRBV18; 7 bases are shared with TRBD1. V lost 4 bases to trimming and J lost 5 bases; unmatched junction nucleotides: 14. This CDR3 spans 16 amino acids. CDR1 and CDR2 from the germline V gene are KGHSH and LQKENI. CDR3 in amino acids: CASSLVAGGSGDEQYF. CDR3 bases: TGTGCCAGCTCACTCGTGGCAGGGGGAAGTGGGGACGAGCAGTACTTC.